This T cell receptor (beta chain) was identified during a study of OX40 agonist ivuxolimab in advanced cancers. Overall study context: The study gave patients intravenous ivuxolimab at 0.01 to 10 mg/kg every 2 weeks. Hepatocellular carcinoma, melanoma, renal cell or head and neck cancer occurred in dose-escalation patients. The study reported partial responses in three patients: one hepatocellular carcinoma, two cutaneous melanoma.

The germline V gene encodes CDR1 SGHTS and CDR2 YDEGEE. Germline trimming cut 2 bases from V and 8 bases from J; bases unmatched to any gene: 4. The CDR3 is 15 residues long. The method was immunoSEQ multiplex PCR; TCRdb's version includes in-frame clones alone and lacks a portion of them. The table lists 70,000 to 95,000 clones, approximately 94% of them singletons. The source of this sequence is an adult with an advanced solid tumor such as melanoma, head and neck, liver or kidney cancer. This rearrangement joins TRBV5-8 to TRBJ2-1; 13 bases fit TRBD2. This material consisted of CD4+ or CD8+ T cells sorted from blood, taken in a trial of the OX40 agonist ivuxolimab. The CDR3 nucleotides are TGTGCCAGCAGCTTAGGGACTAGCGGGGTGGATGAGCAGTTCTTC. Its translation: CASSLGTSGVDEQFF.